A selection of T cell receptor beta chains follows, all from one sample in a study of OX40 agonist ivuxolimab in advanced cancers. TCRdb's copy holds only in-frame clones and misses some; the assay was immunoSEQ multiplex PCR. The table includes 85,000 to 100,000 clones, 90% to 95% detected once. Material: CD4+ or CD8+ T cells sorted from blood, obtained in a trial of the OX40 agonist ivuxolimab. These receptors were taken from an adult with an advanced solid tumor such as melanoma, head and neck, liver or kidney cancer. The conserved cysteine and the conserved F or W are not part of the CDR3 here. The D gene is left open where the match is weak.

v_gene: TRBV28; d_gene: TRBD1; CDR3aa: ASRTGGNSPLH
v_gene: TRBV7-2; d_gene: NA; CDR3aa: ASSRTFSDTQY
v_gene: TRBV28; d_gene: NA; CDR3aa: ASRRAIGGRYT
v_gene: TRBV20-1; d_gene: NA; CDR3aa: SARDSREQY
v_gene: TRBV15; d_gene: NA; CDR3aa: ATSRENRYEQY
v_gene: TRBV7-8; d_gene: NA; CDR3aa: ASSLATAGQPQH
v_gene: TRBV21-1; d_gene: NA; CDR3aa: ASSRRGRGDSGNTIY
v_gene: TRBV18; d_gene: NA; CDR3aa: ASSDIANQPQH
v_gene: TRBV7-9; d_gene: TRBD1; CDR3aa: ASSLGYAGTGDTEAF
v_gene: TRBV14; d_gene: NA; CDR3aa: ASSQDRNPGTSSLLANYGYT
v_gene: TRBV5-1; d_gene: NA; CDR3aa: ASSLGRGQETQY
v_gene: TRBV5-1; d_gene: NA; CDR3aa: ASSLVESSGNTIY
v_gene: TRBV19; d_gene: TRBD2; CDR3aa: ASSMTSGRPGELF
v_gene: TRBV28; d_gene: NA; CDR3aa: ASTPVGTSGANVLT
v_gene: TRBV19; d_gene: TRBD2; CDR3aa: ASSEAGPSRETQY
v_gene: TRBV5-4; d_gene: TRBD1; CDR3aa: ASRMDRGTEAF
v_gene: TRBV28; d_gene: NA; CDR3aa: ASSLQRNQPQH
v_gene: TRBV11-1; d_gene: NA; CDR3aa: ASRGVTQETQY
v_gene: TRBV30; d_gene: NA; CDR3aa: AWSEWRGSNEKLF
v_gene: TRBV4-3; d_gene: TRBD2; CDR3aa: ASSQVRSGADTQY
v_gene: TRBV5-1; d_gene: NA; CDR3aa: ASSPGANEQY
v_gene: TRBV21-1; d_gene: NA; CDR3aa: ASSNRVGPKETQY
v_gene: TRBV18; d_gene: TRBD1; CDR3aa: ASSQRTGEGITGANVLT
v_gene: TRBV5-8; d_gene: TRBD2; CDR3aa: ASSSGLAGSTDTQY
v_gene: TRBV10-3; d_gene: TRBD2; CDR3aa: AISESLGTSGTSSYNEQF
v_gene: TRBV28; d_gene: NA; CDR3aa: ASSSWTAGGNEQF
v_gene: TRBV11-2; d_gene: NA; CDR3aa: ASSSIQGSSY
v_gene: TRBV4-1; d_gene: TRBD2; CDR3aa: ASSSGSLSYNEQF
v_gene: TRBV6-5; d_gene: TRBD2; CDR3aa: ASSYRGSPTDTQY
v_gene: TRBV6-1; d_gene: TRBD1; CDR3aa: ASSDDRGRRSRGLNEQF
v_gene: TRBV7-9; d_gene: NA; CDR3aa: ASSFGLPGELF
v_gene: TRBV9; d_gene: NA; CDR3aa: ASSVGPQSNQPQH
v_gene: TRBV28; d_gene: NA; CDR3aa: ASSPDRDGYT
v_gene: TRBV4-3; d_gene: NA; CDR3aa: ASSQEAATYEQY
v_gene: TRBV25-1; d_gene: TRBD1; CDR3aa: ASSSGQGAFSGNTIY
v_gene: TRBV18; d_gene: TRBD1; CDR3aa: ASSPQTGVTDTQY
v_gene: TRBV11-2; d_gene: TRBD1; CDR3aa: ASSSRQGPGEQY
v_gene: TRBV7-7; d_gene: NA; CDR3aa: ASSLGQGGGQETQY
v_gene: TRBV7-2; d_gene: NA; CDR3aa: ASSKRWTGGDNEQF
v_gene: TRBV6-1; d_gene: NA; CDR3aa: ASIVEGGYEQY
v_gene: TRBV28; d_gene: TRBD2; CDR3aa: ASSLPGGKVYEQY
v_gene: TRBV7-6; d_gene: NA; CDR3aa: ASSLSLTANTGELF
v_gene: TRBV10-2; d_gene: TRBD2; CDR3aa: ASKLAGGIYNEQF
v_gene: TRBV28; d_gene: NA; CDR3aa: ASSPPAGELF
v_gene: TRBV10-3; d_gene: NA; CDR3aa: AISDLKSPLEQY
v_gene: TRBV19; d_gene: NA; CDR3aa: ASTFALGNGNQPQH
v_gene: TRBV21-1; d_gene: NA; CDR3aa: ASSKSRTEAPYEQY
v_gene: TRBV9; d_gene: TRBD2; CDR3aa: ASSVAGGPETQY
v_gene: TRBV18; d_gene: NA; CDR3aa: ASSPPGVDTQY
v_gene: TRBV18; d_gene: NA; CDR3aa: ASSPPGAPDIQY
v_gene: TRBV7-3; d_gene: NA; CDR3aa: ASSVRMNTEAF
v_gene: TRBV28; d_gene: TRBD1; CDR3aa: ASSYGTGGSTDTQY
v_gene: TRBV6-6; d_gene: TRBD1; CDR3aa: ASSAPGQGITDTQY
v_gene: TRBV29-1; d_gene: NA; CDR3aa: SVSGFRTEAF